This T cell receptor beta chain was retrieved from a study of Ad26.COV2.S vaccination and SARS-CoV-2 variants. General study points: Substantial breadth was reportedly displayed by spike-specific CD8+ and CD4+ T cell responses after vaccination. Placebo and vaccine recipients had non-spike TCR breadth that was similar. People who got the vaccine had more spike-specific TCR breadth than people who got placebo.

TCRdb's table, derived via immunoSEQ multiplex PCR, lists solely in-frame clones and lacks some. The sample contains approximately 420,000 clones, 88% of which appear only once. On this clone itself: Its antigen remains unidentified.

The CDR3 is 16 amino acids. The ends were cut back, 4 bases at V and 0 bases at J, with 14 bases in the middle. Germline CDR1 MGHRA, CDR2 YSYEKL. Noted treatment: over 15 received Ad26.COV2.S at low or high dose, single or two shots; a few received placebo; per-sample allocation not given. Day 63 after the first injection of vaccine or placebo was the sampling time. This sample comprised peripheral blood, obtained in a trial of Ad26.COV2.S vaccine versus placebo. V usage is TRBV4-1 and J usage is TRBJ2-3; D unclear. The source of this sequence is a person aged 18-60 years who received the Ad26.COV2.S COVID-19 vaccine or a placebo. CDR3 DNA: TGCGCCAGCAGCCCAATGGAATACCCTAGCACAGATACGCAGTATTTT. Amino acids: CASSPMEYPSTDTQYF.